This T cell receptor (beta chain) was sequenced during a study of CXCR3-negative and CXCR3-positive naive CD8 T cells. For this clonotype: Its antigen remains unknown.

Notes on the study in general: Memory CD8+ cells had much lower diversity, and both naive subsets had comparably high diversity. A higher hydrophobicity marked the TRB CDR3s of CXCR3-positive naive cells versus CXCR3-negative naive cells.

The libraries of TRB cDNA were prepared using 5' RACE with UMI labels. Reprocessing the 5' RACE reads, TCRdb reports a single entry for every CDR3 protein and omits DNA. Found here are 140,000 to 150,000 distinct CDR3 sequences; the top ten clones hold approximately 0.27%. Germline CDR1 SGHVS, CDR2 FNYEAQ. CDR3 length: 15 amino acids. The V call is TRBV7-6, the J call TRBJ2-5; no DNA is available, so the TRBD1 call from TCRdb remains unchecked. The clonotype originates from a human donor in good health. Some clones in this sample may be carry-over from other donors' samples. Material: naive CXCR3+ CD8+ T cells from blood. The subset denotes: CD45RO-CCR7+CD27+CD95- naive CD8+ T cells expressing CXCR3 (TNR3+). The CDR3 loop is CASTTWGAGQETQYF.